This T cell receptor beta chain was documented in a study of cytomegalovirus exposure and HLA in healthy donors. Study summary: A prior study identified 120 million or so unique TCR beta sequences from roughly 180 million T cells. Study-wide results and caveats: A previous analysis found most TCR beta V segments productive roughly 87% or roughly 30% of the time. Per a later analysis, HLA-associated TCR beta chains showed more clonal expansion than other, equally common TCR beta chains.

This CDR3 region has 14 residues. Trimming took off 0 bases at V and 6 bases at J, with 9 bases between the two ends. Germline lookup yields CDR1 PRHDT and CDR2 FYEKMQ (reference sequence). The PCR was carried out with 60 Vbeta primers and 13 Jbeta primers. Sequencing was performed with immunoSEQ multiplex PCR; in TCRdb, only in-frame clones are kept and a portion is missing. This sample has around 120,000 clones, with around 69% found just once. A note on this clone: Its antigen is undetermined.

The chain is built from TRBV13 and TRBJ1-5; possibly TRBD1 for D (6 bases). Material: PBMCs. This TCR was sampled from a man aged 50 to 60 in good health and CMV-seropositive. DNA for the CDR3: TGTGCCAGCAGCTTAGGACAGGGTCTTCAGCCCCAGCATTTT. Residues: CASSLGQGLQPQHF.